This TCR beta chain was recorded in a study of CD8 T cells in ankylosing spondylitis. Quantitative 5'-RACE was performed with molecular barcodes, and it yielded the TCR beta libraries. TCRdb processed the 5' RACE reads anew with MiXCR; each CDR3 protein has one entry. Here the sample spans about 540,000 distinct CDR3 sequences, 12% being singletons. General study results and limits: Clones linked to disease, bearing a CD8+ phenotype, were relatively rare in peripheral blood. The authors reported significant enrichment of disease-linked clones in matched ankylosing spondylitis synovial fluid. Blood of patients with ankylosing spondylitis appeared to be characterized by a TCR beta motif of several highly homologous variants. Some of the motif variants had earlier been found in reactive arthritis patients' fluid and blood.

This clonotype was observed a handful of times. Its target is unknown. Per the germline V gene, CDR1 is MNHEY and CDR2 is SVGAGI. This CDR3 is built from 17 residues. The V and J ends lost 2 bases and 3 bases, in that order; junction bases with no gene match: 5. This receptor was taken from a male donor with ankylosing spondylitis. Material for sequencing was blood, either unsorted or a sorted T cell fraction (not recorded which). This chain connects TRBV6-5 to TRBJ2-3, with 13 bases identical to TRBD2. The CDR3 spells CASSYTWTSGSTDTQYF. The DNA for the CDR3 is TGTGCCAGCAGTTACACCTGGACTAGCGGGAGTACAGATACGCAGTATTTT.